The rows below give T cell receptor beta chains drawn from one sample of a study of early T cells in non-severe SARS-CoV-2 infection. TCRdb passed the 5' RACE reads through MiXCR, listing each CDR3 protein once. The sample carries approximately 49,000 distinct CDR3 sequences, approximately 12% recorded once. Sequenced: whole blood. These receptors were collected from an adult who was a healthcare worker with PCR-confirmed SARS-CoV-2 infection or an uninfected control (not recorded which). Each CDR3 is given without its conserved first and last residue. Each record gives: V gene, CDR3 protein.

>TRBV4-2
ASSPMGSSGNTIY
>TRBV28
ASEGTAITYEQY
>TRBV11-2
ASSLDPSGRDTQY
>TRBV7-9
ASRPTGGGETQY
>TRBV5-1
ASSLGLPEQF
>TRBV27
ASKQGAGQPQH
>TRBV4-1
ASSHGPTGGSYEQY
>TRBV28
ASSSTGTGNIQY
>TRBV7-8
ASSSPNGYT
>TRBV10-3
AIVPTSGAGQY
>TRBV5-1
ASSLVTLNTGELF
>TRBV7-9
ASSLVSEAQPQH
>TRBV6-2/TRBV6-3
ASTKTDSEDTEAF
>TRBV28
ASSLRGQDYEQY
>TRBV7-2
ASSLLVSAEAF
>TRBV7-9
ASSLRGQPDIQY
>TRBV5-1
ASSSVLGGQPQH
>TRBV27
ASENTGGTEQF
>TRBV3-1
ASTSGVGAQY
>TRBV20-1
SAVRSRNSPLH
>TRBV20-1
SARDFRLAGGRYEQY
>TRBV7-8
ASSPPGGRQPQH
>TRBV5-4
ASSTGDEQF
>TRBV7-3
ASSLGSGTNNEQF
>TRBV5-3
ARSPTSGVNEQF
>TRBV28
ASSLKQPQH
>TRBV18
ASSPPQAAVTDTQY
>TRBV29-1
SVEDRSATNTGELF
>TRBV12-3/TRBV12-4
ASSPPLGDGTEAF
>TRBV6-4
ASSDLAGVATNEQF
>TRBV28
ASRTGVGVAKNIQY
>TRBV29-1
SVEWEGTDTQY
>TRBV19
ASRETGGNTEAF
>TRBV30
AFLLQGNYGYT
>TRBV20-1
SAARGAGTNEKLF
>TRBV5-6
ASSLVQGRAGYT
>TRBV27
ASSYGGPPLSYYEQY
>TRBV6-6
ASRREAEAF